Reported below is one T cell receptor (beta chain). TCRdb fed the reads into MiXCR, producing one record per CDR3 protein. The sample shows some 250,000 distinct CDR3 sequences, approximately 9% of them seen only once. The sample belongs to a study of T cell repertoires in cytomegalovirus infection. The sample was PBMCs. This receptor was identified in a human donor in good health (CMV status not recorded). Some clones in this sample may be carry-over from other donors' samples.

CDR3 residues: CASTGVRINTEAFF. Here the CDR3 DNA reads TGTGCCAGCACGGGTGTCAGGATCAACACTGAAGCTTTCTTT. The chain has TRBV2 and TRBJ1-1; D not resolved. The V gene lost 7 bases and the J gene lost 2 bases, with 14 bases spanning the gap. The CDR3 extends over 14 amino acids. CDR1 and CDR2 from the germline V gene are SNHLY and FYNNEI.